What follows is one T cell receptor beta chain and its context. Its matching antigen is unknown. The data originate from a study of CD4+ T cells in melanoma. Regarding the study as a whole: A reported correlation linked neoantigen-specific CD4+ T cells to CD8+, macrophage and B cell function. Diverse differentiation states were reported for melanoma neoantigen-specific CD4+ T cells.

This CDR3 region has 15 residues. Germline loops: CDR1 SGHTA, CDR2 FQGTGA. V was pared by 2 bases and J by 1 base, with 11 bases between. Method: immunoSEQ multiplex PCR; TCRdb's copy keeps in-frame clones and lacks some. The data hold 50,000 or so clones, with about 91% observed a single time. The chain combines TRBV7-3 with TRBJ1-1, with a tentative D call TRBD1 (5 bases). This sequence originates from a human donor with melanoma. Input material: peripheral blood. CDR3 amino acids: CASSLYRTTNTEAFF. The CDR3 coding sequence is TGTGCCAGCAGCTTATATAGGACAACGAACACTGAAGCTTTCTTT.